What follows are 3 T cell receptor beta chains derived from one specimen sequenced in a study of T-cell reconstitution after alpha-beta-depleted transplantation in children (TCRdb year 2016). Library generation was performed with PCR. The sequencing machine was an Illumina HiSeq 2500. TCR library preparation used molecular barcoding, with unique molecular identifiers applied to normalize quantification of the TCRbeta repertoire. TCRdb cleaned the public reads at Q25 with fastp, built clones with MiXCR and kept in-frame beta chains. Every CDR3 protein is listed once, alongside the most common genes and DNA of its rows. Counted in this sample were around 190,000 distinct CDR3 sequences; 5.5% to 7% of them appeared once. The ten largest clones represent about 5.9% of the sample. Per the publication, the treatment or condition label means: allogeneic hematopoietic cell transplantation with graft depleted of TCRalphabeta T cells and CD19 B cells.

Here the sequenced sample was PBMCs, taken before TCRalphabeta/CD19-depleted stem cell transplant. The origin of the receptors is a boy younger than 10 with acute lymphoblastic leukemia, due to receive a stem cell transplant.

This clonotype came up a few times. This chain joins TRBV25-1 and TRBJ1-2; no clear D gene. Germline-derived CDR1 and CDR2 are MGHDK and SYGVNS. The length of the CDR3 is 13 residues. Trimming took off 3 bases at V and 2 bases at J, with 7 bases between the two ends. CDR3: CASSETLNYGYTF. CDR3 bases: TGTGCCAGCAGTGAGACGCTAAACTATGGCTACACCTTC.

There are many counts of this clonotype. The chain carries TRBV28 and TRBJ1-5; no clear D. This CDR3 region has 15 residues. Trimming left V 6 bases short and J 3 bases short, with 15 bases between. The germline V gene encodes CDR1 MDHEN and CDR2 SYDVKM. For the CDR3, the DNA is TGTGCCAGCAGCTCACGTGTCAGGAACAATCAGCCCCAGCATTTT. Protein product: CASSSRVRNNQPQHF.

Ten or more counts support this clonotype. The chain carries TRBV27 and TRBJ1-6, with TRBD1 matching 8 bases. CDR3 length equals 15 residues. Germline loops: CDR1 MNHEY, CDR2 SMNVEV (reference sequence). Trimming took 5 bases from V and 7 from J; bases not matched to a gene: 7. CDR3 sequence: CASSPITGGNSPLHF. The CDR3 DNA follows: TGTGCCAGCAGTCCCATAACAGGGGGGAATTCACCCCTCCACTTT.